This TCR beta chain came from a study of blood T cell repertoires in COVID-19. The CDR3 has 17 residues. CDR1 and CDR2 from the germline V gene are SGHVS and FQNEAQ. Trimming removed 1 base from V and 5 bases from J; junction bases left unmatched: 10. Per the study methods: Amplification from reference gene primers served as the basis for estimated nucleated cell counts. Using immunoSEQ multiplex PCR, the repertoire was profiled, and TCRdb retains in-frame clones only, with some absent. V and J calls plus clone size are reproduced from that table; the DNA served to infer D and trimming. The table lists some 160,000 clones, around 90% of them singletons.

Sequencing used peripheral blood. The J gene is TRBJ1-4, the V gene TRBV7-8; 7 bases match TRBD1. The sequence was collected from a man aged 18 to 35 with COVID-19, enrolled during active disease. DNA for the CDR3: TGTGCCAGCAGCTTAGAGAGGGCGCCAGGGGGGAATGAAAAACTGTTTTTT. Protein: CASSLERAPGGNEKLFF.